This T cell receptor (beta chain) was obtained from a study of blood T cells in healthy people across ages. Study results and caveats: Researchers deemed the diversity estimates from one million T cells underestimates.

Comments on this clonotype: Its target is not known.

The use of a sample-barcoded 5' primer and a J-beta primer mix characterized a second PCR of roughly 6 to 11 cycles. One entry per CDR3 protein results from TCRdb running MiXCR on the 5' RACE reads. Of fewer than 2,000,000 distinct CDR3 sequences in the sample, roughly 43% are singletons; the top ten hold around 23%. The source is a human donor in good health. Sequencing was carried out using blood.

This chain's CDR3 is CASSLGLLRGNYGYTF. The CDR3 DNA sequence: TGTGCCAGCAGTTTAGGCCTTCTTCGAGGGAACTATGGCTACACCTTC. This sequence joins TRBV12-3 or TRBV12-4 and TRBJ1-2; D unclear. CDR3 length: 16 residues. V lost 1 base and J lost 2, with 14 bases in between.